Shown below are 27 T cell receptor beta chains from a single sample sequenced in a study of vaccination effects on CD4 cells after COVID-19. Before any sequencing was done, the ViraFEST assay used viral peptide pools to expand antigen-specific CD4+ T cells. Subsequent to a culture period of roughly 11 days, CD4+ T cells were isolated. A positive SARS-CoV-2 PCR test fell between March and December 2020. TCRdb's table, derived via immunoSEQ multiplex PCR, lists solely in-frame clones and lacks some. The sample consists of fewer than 30,000 clones, approximately 80% of them appearing once. Their antigen targets remain unknown. The sample in question was CD4+ T cells from PBMCs cultured with HCoV-NL63 spike peptides, obtained before COVID-19 vaccination. The receptor set was obtained from a human donor who had a prior SARS-CoV-2 infection.

The chain joins TRBV24-1 to TRBJ2-4; maybe TRBD1 (5 bases). The CDR3 is 15 amino acids. Germline CDR1 reads KGHDR; CDR2 reads SFDVKD. V was trimmed by 2 bases and J by 3 bases, leaving 10 bases between them. As DNA, the CDR3 is TGTGCCACCAGTGATTCTCAGGGTTACAAAAACATTCAGTACTTC. This gives the protein CATSDSQGYKNIQYF.

The chain is built from TRBV7-9 and TRBJ2-5; 8 nucleotides agree with TRBD2. Germline V lookup: CDR1 SEHNR, CDR2 FQNEAQ (reference sequence). The trim removed 3 bases at V and 5 bases at J, leaving 8 bases unmatched. The CDR3 contains 15 residues. CDR3 residues: CASSFFRGGYETQYF. DNA for the CDR3: TGTGCCAGCAGCTTTTTCCGGGGGGGTTATGAGACCCAGTACTTC.

This chain uses TRBV7-6 with TRBJ1-3; TRBD1 aligns across 9 bases. V lost 3 bases to trimming and J lost 3 bases; unmatched junction nucleotides: 6. This CDR3 contains 16 residues. Germline V gives CDR1 SGHVS, CDR2 FNYEAQ. The CDR3 nucleotides read TGTGCCAGCAGCTTCGGGACAGGGACTAATGGAAACACCATATATTTT. Translated, it gives CASSFGTGTNGNTIYF.

J is TRBJ2-1 and V is TRBV5-1; 7 nucleotides match TRBD2. V lost 4 bases and J lost 7; bases outside the gene matches: 14. The CDR3 has 16 residues. The germline V gene encodes CDR1 SGHRS and CDR2 YFSETQ. The CDR3 is CASSPGGAGVYNEQFF. The CDR3 DNA reads TGCGCCAGCAGCCCCGGTGGGGCGGGAGTTTATAATGAGCAGTTCTTC.

This clone was observed a handful of times. The chain employs TRBV11-3 and TRBJ1-6; D not certain. V lost 5 bases, J lost 5 bases, and 7 bases lay in between. CDR1 and CDR2 (germline): SGHNT, YENEEA. The CDR3 has 13 amino acids. CDR3 coding DNA: TGTGCCAGCAGCCGGAGGAATAATTCACCCCTCCACTTT. Its translation is CASSRRNNSPLHF.

The count of this clone is one. V is TRBV20-1 and J is TRBJ1-2, with D unclear. V was trimmed by 3 bases and J by 6 bases, leaving 8 bases between them. The CDR3 covers 11 residues. Germline assignment: CDR1 DFQATT and CDR2 SNEGSKA (reference sequence). The CDR3 coding sequence is TGCAGTGCTAGTCGGGTTAATGGCTACACCTTC. This encodes CSASRVNGYTF.

This chain uses TRBV15 with TRBJ2-7; D remains ambiguous. This CDR3 is 16 amino acids long. The germline V gene encodes CDR1 LNHNV and CDR2 YYDKDF (reference sequence). Between the trimmed V and J ends, which lost 1 base and 1 base, there was a span of 14 bases. CDR3 protein: CATSRAEATGSYEQYF. CDR3 in DNA: TGTGCCACCAGCAGAGCCGAGGCTACCGGTTCCTACGAGCAGTACTTC.

The chain couples TRBV27 to TRBJ2-7; perhaps D is TRBD1 or TRBD2 (5 bases each). The V gene's germline CDR1 is MNHEY and CDR2 SMNVEV (reference sequence). The CDR3 runs to 15 residues. V dropped 8 bases and J dropped 0 bases, with 17 bases sitting between them. The CDR3 sequence: CASGRGHDYSYEQYF. CDR3 DNA: TGTGCCAGCGGGAGAGGACACGATTACTCCTACGAGCAGTACTTC.

This clone qualifies as medium-sized (0.01 to 0.1%). This chain joins TRBV6-4 and TRBJ1-1; 8 bases map to TRBD1. There are 15 residues in the CDR3. The V gene end was trimmed by 0 bases and the J gene end by 3 bases; junction bases not matched to a gene: 3. The germline gives CDR1 MRHNA, CDR2 SNTAGT. The DNA of the CDR3 is TGTGCCAGCAGTGACTCATCAGGGGGCTACACTGAAGCTTTCTTT. Translation gives CASSDSSGGYTEAFF.

The chain employs TRBV21-1 and TRBJ2-6; the tabulated D call, TRBD2, remains unverified against the DNA. TRBV21-1 is labeled a pseudogene. The CDR3 runs 17 residues. CDR3 sequence (DNA): TGTGCCAGCGGGGGGACGGCCGCGGGCTCTGGGGCCAACGTCCTGACTTTC. This encodes CASGGTAAGSGANVLTF.

The chain has TRBV7-8 and TRBJ1-3; D perhaps matches TRBD1 (5 bases). Germline CDR1 and CDR2: SGHVS and FQNEAQ. The V end lost 5 bases, the J end lost 3 bases, and 8 bases lay between the germline ends. The length of the CDR3 is 13 residues. The CDR3 sequence: CASSGGYGNTIYF. CDR3 nucleotides: TGTGCCAGCAGCGGGGGATATGGAAACACCATATATTTT.

The V and J genes are TRBV10-3 and TRBJ2-7; possibly TRBD2 for D (6 bases). V was shortened by 2 bases and J by 3 bases, with 23 bases between the two germline ends. Per germline, CDR1 ENHRY and CDR2 SYGVKD. CDR3 length: 18 amino acids. CDR3 sequence (DNA): TGTGCCATCAGTGAGACCCCCGGGACTCCAAAAGGGTACTACGAGCAGTACTTC. Protein product: CAISETPGTPKGYYEQYF.

CDR3 region: CASSTGRTKEKLFF. Written as DNA, the CDR3 is TGTGCCAGCAGCACCGGGAGGACCAAGGAAAAACTGTTTTTT. The chain carries TRBV7-9 and TRBJ1-4; no reliable D call. Trimming removed 5 bases from V and 8 bases from J, with 15 bases in between. CDR1 SEHNR and CDR2 FQNEAQ come from the germline V gene (reference sequence). This CDR3 comprises 14 residues. The variable domain in full, with the rest retrieved from reference TRBV7-9 and TRBJ1-4, is DTGVSQNPRHKITKRGQNVTFRCDPISEHNRLYWYRQTLGQGPEFLTYFQNEAQLEKSRLLSDRFSAERPKGSFSTLEIQRTEQGDSAMYLCASSTGRTKEKLFFGSGTQLSVL.

The chain carries TRBV18 and TRBJ2-3, with 7 positions matching TRBD2. Trimming cost V 0 bases and J 4 bases; bases outside gene matches: 1. Germline CDR1 is KGHSH and CDR2 is LQKENI. This CDR3 spans 14 amino acids. CDR3 sequence (DNA): TGTGCCAGCTCACCACCGACTAGCTCAGATACGCAGTATTTT. Encoded protein: CASSPPTSSDTQYF.

This chain uses TRBV18 with TRBJ2-5; no definite D call. Per the germline V gene, CDR1 is KGHSH and CDR2 is LQKENI. The CDR3 is made up of 13 amino acids. V was trimmed by 0 bases and J by 4 bases, leaving 6 bases between them. The CDR3, as DNA: TGTGCCAGCTCACCACCTTTCTTAGAGACCCAGTACTTC. Translated, it gives CASSPPFLETQYF. The complete variable domain, with remaining parts taken from reference TRBV18 and TRBJ2-5, reads NAGVMQNPRHLVRRRGQEARLRCSPMKGHSHVYWYRQLPEEGLKFMVYLQKENIIDESGMPKERFSAEFPKEGPSILRIQQVVRGDSAAYFCASSPPFLETQYFGPGTRLLVL.

The rearrangement uses TRBV4-1 and TRBJ2-1; 7 nucleotides line up with TRBD2. The J segment lost 5 bases and the V segment lost 5 bases, leaving 9 bases of the junction unmatched. The CDR3 sequence is 15 residues long. Germline CDR1 MGHRA, CDR2 YSYEKL. CDR3 amino acids: CASSVSSGWNNEQFF. Written as DNA, the CDR3 is TGCGCCAGCAGCGTATCTAGCGGTTGGAACAATGAGCAGTTCTTC.

The chain joins TRBV7-2 to TRBJ2-7, with 10 bases lining up with TRBD1. Germline values: CDR1 SGHTA, CDR2 FQGNSA. The CDR3 is 15 amino acids. The V segment lost 5 bases and the J segment 2 bases; nucleotides outside the gene matches: 6. The CDR3: CASSRTGTGAYEQYF. The DNA of the CDR3 is TGTGCCAGCAGCCGCACCGGGACAGGGGCCTACGAGCAGTACTTC.

There are a few counts of this clone. The J gene is TRBJ1-2, the V gene TRBV7-8; D might be TRBD1 (6 bases). The germline V and J ends were trimmed by 5 bases and 3 bases, with 16 bases remaining between them. CDR1 and CDR2 from the germline V gene are SGHVS and FQNEAQ. CDR3 length equals 15 residues. CDR3 DNA sequence: TGTGCCAGCAGCCTAAACAGGGAACGATACTATGGCTACACCTTC. Its translation: CASSLNRERYYGYTF.

This chain connects TRBV5-1 to TRBJ2-5; D remains unclear. The CDR3 runs 15 residues. V gave up 0 bases and J gave up 1 base, with 10 bases separating them. Germline CDR1 and CDR2: SGHRS and YFSETQ. DNA of the CDR3: TGCGCCAGCAGCTTGGGTATAGGCGGCCAAGAGACCCAGTACTTC. It encodes CASSLGIGGQETQYF.

The chain uses TRBV6-2 or TRBV6-3 and TRBJ2-7; 11 bases match TRBD2. The trim removed 2 bases at V and 4 bases at J, leaving 1 base unmatched. The length of the CDR3 is 14 residues. In germline, CDR1 is MNHEY, CDR2 SVGEGT. DNA of the CDR3: TGTGCCAGCAGTTACGGGACTAGCGGTTACGAGCAGTACTTC. This gives the protein CASSYGTSGYEQYF.

This clone was observed once. The chain combines TRBV10-3 with TRBJ2-1; TRBD2 matches 14 bases. V shed 6 bases, J shed 9 bases, and the junction held 1 base outside the gene matches. Germline V lookup: CDR1 ENHRY, CDR2 SYGVKD. There are 13 residues in the CDR3. DNA of the CDR3: TGTGCCATCAGGGGGACTAGCGGGGGTGAGCAGTTCTTC. This gives the protein CAIRGTSGGEQFF.

The V call is TRBV9, the J call TRBJ1-2, with 12 nucleotides matching TRBD1. Trimming took 4 bases from V and 7 from J; bases not matched to a gene: 8. The V gene's germline CDR1 is SGDLS and CDR2 YYNGEE. The CDR3 runs to 15 residues. The CDR3 loop reads CASSPGDRGLGGYTF. The DNA of the CDR3 is TGTGCCAGCAGCCCAGGGGACAGGGGGCTAGGTGGCTACACCTTC.

The V and J genes are TRBV11-2 and TRBJ1-2, with TRBD1 identical over 9 bases. The CDR3 runs to 16 residues. Trimming cost V 5 bases and J 8 bases; bases outside gene matches: 15. Looked up from germline, CDR1 is SGHAT and CDR2 is FQNNGV. For the CDR3, the DNA is TGTGCCAGCAGCGGATTGAGATCGGGACAGGGTCAAGGCTACACCTTC. Its translation is CASSGLRSGQGQGYTF.

This chain links TRBV5-1 with TRBJ2-1; 7 bases match TRBD1. Trimming removed 3 bases from V and 8 bases from J; junction bases left unmatched: 26. The CDR3 spans 20 residues. The germline V gene encodes CDR1 SGHRS and CDR2 YFSETQ. CDR3 amino acids: CASSSTDVGYRGHPVDEQFF. DNA of the CDR3: TGCGCCAGCAGCTCCACCGATGTGGGGTATAGGGGGCACCCGGTGGATGAGCAGTTCTTC. Full variable domain (outside the CDR3, taken from reference TRBV5-1 and TRBJ2-1): KAGVTQTPRYLIKTRGQQVTLSCSPISGHRSVSWYQQTPGQGLQFLFEYFSETQRNKGNFPGRFSGRQFSNSRSEMNVSTLELGDSALYLCASSSTDVGYRGHPVDEQFFGPGTRLTVL.

This chain links TRBV7-8 with TRBJ1-5; 7 nucleotides align to TRBD1. CDR3 size: 15 residues. The V gene's germline CDR1 is SGHVS and CDR2 FQNEAQ. V shed 5 bases and J 7 bases; nucleotides not matched to a gene: 11. The CDR3 here is CASSPRDSPKQPQHF. The CDR3, as DNA: TGTGCCAGCAGCCCCCGGGACAGTCCTAAACAGCCCCAGCATTTT.

Only one count was recorded for this clone. The rearrangement links TRBV5-1 to TRBJ2-3; TRBD2 aligns across 9 bases. This CDR3 is 17 amino acids long. Germline V lookup: CDR1 SGHRS, CDR2 YFSETQ. The V and J ends lost 0 bases and 1 base, in that order; junction bases with no gene match: 6. CDR3 nucleotides: TGCGCCAGCAGCTTGGTTACAGCGGGGGGCGGCACAGATACGCAGTATTTT. Translating gives CASSLVTAGGGTDTQYF.

In its sample, this clone was seen once. The V gene is TRBV5-3, the J gene TRBJ2-3; a possible D gene is TRBD2 (7 bases). TRBV5-3 is recorded as an ORF, its role being uncertain. This CDR3 spans 16 amino acids. V was pared by 4 bases and J by 6 bases, with 21 bases between. CDR3 sequence reads: CARSPRVGGPSDTQYF. CDR3 coding DNA: TGTGCCAGAAGCCCCAGGGTGGGGGGGCCGTCTGATACGCAGTATTTT.